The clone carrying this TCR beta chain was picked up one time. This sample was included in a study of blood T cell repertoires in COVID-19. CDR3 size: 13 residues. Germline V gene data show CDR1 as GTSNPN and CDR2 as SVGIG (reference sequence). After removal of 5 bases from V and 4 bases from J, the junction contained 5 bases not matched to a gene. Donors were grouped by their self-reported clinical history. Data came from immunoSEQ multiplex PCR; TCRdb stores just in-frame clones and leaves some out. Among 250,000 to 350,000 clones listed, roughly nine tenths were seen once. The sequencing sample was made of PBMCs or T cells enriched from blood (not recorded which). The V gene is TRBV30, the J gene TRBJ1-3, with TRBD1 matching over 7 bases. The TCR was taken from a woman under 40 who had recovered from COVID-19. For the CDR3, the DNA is TGTGCCTGGGCCCTGGACAGGGGAAACACCATATATTTT. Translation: CAWALDRGNTIYF.